A selection of T cell receptor beta chains follows, all from one sample in a study of CD8+CD57+ T cells in acquired aplastic anemia. TCRdb redid the calling of the reads with MiXCR, one entry per CDR3 protein. Seen here are more than 150,000 distinct CDR3 sequences, approximately 52% observed once, and the top ten hold about 1.8%. The sequencing input was sorted CD4+, CD8+, or CD8+CD57+ T cells (not recorded which) from PBMCs. These receptors all stem from a human donor with aplastic anemia. Both conserved end residues are trimmed from each CDR3. Each record gives: CDR3 protein, V gene.

ASRSEQYQPQH | TRBV6-1
ASSSFRDNNSPLH | TRBV6-2/TRBV6-3
ASRAGGSNQPQH | TRBV2
ASSVATPNEQF | TRBV9
ATGTGWNTGELF | TRBV24-1
SAETGQMNTEAF | TRBV20-1
ASSPGTTHIDEQF | TRBV7-7
ASSPKQGPSYEQY | TRBV5-1
ASSYDRGLEQY | TRBV2
ASKERSSYEQY | TRBV6-1
ASSTSGGGNTGELF | TRBV19
ASSIDTGRNQPQH | TRBV19
ASSQREGLNEQF | TRBV4-3
ASKVGSQGYEQY | TRBV6-1
ASSLAGRVEETQY | TRBV5-4
AGKTGYEKLF | TRBV2
ASSEMEGETDTQY | TRBV2
SATPSDEQF | TRBV20-1
ASSLAPVAGQETQY | TRBV7-6
ASSHQQGFANEKLF | TRBV14
ASSWGTSGTGRRIRQF | TRBV28
ASSLTESGTGELF | TRBV7-9
ASSQQGDTQY | TRBV4-3
ASRSTGDQPQH | TRBV6-5
ASSLTENSPLH | TRBV5-8
ASSEPTGFGSEQF | TRBV25-1
ASRDGEYNEQF | TRBV7-8
ASSEGTVPNAF | TRBV9
ASSSIRRLSF | TRBV7-2
AITPGSGNSPPH | TRBV7-2
SARDGRETQY | TRBV20-1